This TCR beta chain was identified during a study of cytomegalovirus exposure and HLA in healthy donors. In the PCR, 60 Vbeta and 13 Jbeta primers were used. Libraries were prepared by immunoSEQ multiplex PCR; TCRdb keeps only in-frame clonotypes and omits some of them. The sample lists approximately 54,000 clones, approximately 81% occurring once. This clone has only one observation. Its antigen is not known. Study findings and constraints: TCR beta chain V- and J-gene trimming was linked, in a later analysis, to a missense variant in DCLRE1C. The study recorded over 150 TCR beta chains that were cytomegalovirus-associated. Prediction of most subjects' HLA-A and HLA-B alleles by TCR beta sequences was reportedly accurate. In an earlier analysis, productive rearrangement rates for most beta V segments clustered near 87% or 30%.

This CDR3 region has 14 residues. V was clipped by 10 bases and J by 8 bases; unmatched bases: 13. CDR1 is LNHDA, CDR2 SQIVND, per germline (reference sequence). Sequencing used PBMCs. The receptor was derived from a woman aged 18-29 years in good health and CMV-seronegative. V and J are TRBV19 and TRBJ2-2; 7 bases fit TRBD1. The CDR3 sequence is CATRRGQDPGELFF. CDR3 nucleotide sequence: TGTGCCACCCGCCGAGGACAGGATCCAGGGGAGCTGTTTTTT.